This TCR beta chain comes out of a study of control samples from healthy donors and cancer patients. Trimming removed 3 bases at V and 2 bases at J, with 11 bases between. Germline values: CDR1 DFQATT, CDR2 SNEGSKA (reference sequence). CDR3 length: 13 residues. TCRdb's table, derived via immunoSEQ multiplex PCR, lists solely in-frame clones and lacks some. The sample shows around 140,000 clones, 89% of them seen only once. Sequencing was performed on PBMCs. V usage is TRBV20-1 and J usage is TRBJ2-7, with no clear D. This receptor was taken from a man aged 45 to 65 with head and neck cancer. CDR3 residues: CSASRSSTYEQYF. In DNA form, the CDR3 reads TGCAGTGCTAGTCGTAGCTCCACCTACGAGCAGTACTTC.